The subject of this entry is one T cell receptor beta chain. The antigen remains undetermined. The read terminates 3 residues before the CDR3 end, so the remaining end is supplied by the germline J gene. Blood came from CVID subjects not ill and not taking immunomodulatory or immunosuppressive medication. Profiled with immunoSEQ multiplex PCR; TCRdb holds only in-frame clones, not every one. Altogether about 12,000 clones were found in the sample, and no singletons occur. The CDR3 length is 12 residues. CDR1 SEHNR and CDR2 FQNEAQ come from the germline V gene (reference sequence). These data come from a study of T cell clonality in common variable immunodeficiency. General study points: Fewer deletions and N-nucleotide insertions were reportedly seen in common variable immunodeficiency TCR beta sequences. Shared TCRbeta clones were fewer between CVID subjects than controls. CVID subjects had higher TCRbeta clonality than healthy controls, most marked in about a third. The cause of increased CVID clonality remains unclear without subpopulation sequencing.

Sequences were obtained from peripheral blood mononuclear cells. The rearrangement uses TRBV7-9 and TRBJ2-3; D perhaps matches TRBD1 (5 bases). This sequence originates from a human donor with common variable immunodeficiency. The CDR3 DNA, read in part, is TGTGCCAGCAGCTTAGCTCAGGGCCCG. It codes for CASSLAQGP. The full CDR3 protein reads CASSLAQGPQYF.